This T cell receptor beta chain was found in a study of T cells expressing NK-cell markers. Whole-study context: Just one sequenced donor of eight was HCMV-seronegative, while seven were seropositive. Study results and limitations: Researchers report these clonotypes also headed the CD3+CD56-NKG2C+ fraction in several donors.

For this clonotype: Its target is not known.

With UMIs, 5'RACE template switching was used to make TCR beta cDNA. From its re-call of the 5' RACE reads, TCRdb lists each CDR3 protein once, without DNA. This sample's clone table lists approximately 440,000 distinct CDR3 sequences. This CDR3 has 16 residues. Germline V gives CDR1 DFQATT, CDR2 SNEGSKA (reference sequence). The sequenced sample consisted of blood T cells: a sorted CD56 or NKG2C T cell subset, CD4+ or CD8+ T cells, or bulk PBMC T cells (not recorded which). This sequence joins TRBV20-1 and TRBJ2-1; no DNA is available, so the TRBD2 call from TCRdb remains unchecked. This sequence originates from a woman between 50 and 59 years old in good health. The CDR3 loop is CSARDLAGGTFTKQFF.